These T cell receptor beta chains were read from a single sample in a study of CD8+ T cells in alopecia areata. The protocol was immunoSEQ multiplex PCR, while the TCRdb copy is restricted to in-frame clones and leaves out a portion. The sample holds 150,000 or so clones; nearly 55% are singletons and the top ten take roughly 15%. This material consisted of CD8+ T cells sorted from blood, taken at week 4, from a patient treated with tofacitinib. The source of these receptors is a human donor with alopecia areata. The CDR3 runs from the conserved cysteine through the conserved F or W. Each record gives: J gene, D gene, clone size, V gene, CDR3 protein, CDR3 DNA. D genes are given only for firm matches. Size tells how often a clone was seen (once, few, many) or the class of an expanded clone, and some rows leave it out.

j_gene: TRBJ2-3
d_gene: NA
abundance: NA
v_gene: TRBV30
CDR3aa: CAWSGGIISDTQYF
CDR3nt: TGTGCCTGGAGTGGGGGTATTATATCGGATACGCAGTATTTT

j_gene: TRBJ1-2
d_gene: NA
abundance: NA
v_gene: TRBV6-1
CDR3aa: CASSDMGDGYTF
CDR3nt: TGTGCCAGCAGTGATATGGGCGATGGCTACACCTTC

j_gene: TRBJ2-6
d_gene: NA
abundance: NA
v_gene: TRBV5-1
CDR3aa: CASSSLRSGANVLTF
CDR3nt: TGCGCCAGCAGCTCCCTCCGTTCAGGGGCCAACGTCCTGACTTTC

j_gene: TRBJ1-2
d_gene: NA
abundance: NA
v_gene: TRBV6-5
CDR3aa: CASSYHPEAIDGYTF
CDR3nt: TGTGCCAGCAGTTACCACCCGGAAGCCATCGATGGCTACACCTTC

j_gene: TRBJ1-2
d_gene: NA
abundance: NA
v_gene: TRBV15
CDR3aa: CATSRVHQLYGYTF
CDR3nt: TGTGCCACCAGCAGAGTCCATCAACTCTATGGCTACACCTTC

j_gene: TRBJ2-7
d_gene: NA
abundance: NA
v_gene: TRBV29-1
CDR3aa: CSVRTGSHEQYF
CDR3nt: TGCAGCGTGCGGACGGGGTCCCACGAGCAGTACTTC

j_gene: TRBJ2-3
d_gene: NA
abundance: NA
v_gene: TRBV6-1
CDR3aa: CASSGPLRGRTDTQYF
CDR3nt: TGTGCCAGCAGTGGGCCCCTCCGGGGCCGCACAGATACGCAGTATTTT

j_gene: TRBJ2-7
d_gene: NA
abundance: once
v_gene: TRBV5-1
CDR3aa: CASSESSRGEVYEQYF
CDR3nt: TGCGCCAGCAGCGAAAGTAGCAGGGGAGAGGTCTACGAGCAGTACTTC

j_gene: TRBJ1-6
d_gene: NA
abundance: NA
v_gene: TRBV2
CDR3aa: CASRPAKDGSPLHF
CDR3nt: TGTGCCAGCCGTCCAGCCAAAGATGGATCACCCCTCCACTTT

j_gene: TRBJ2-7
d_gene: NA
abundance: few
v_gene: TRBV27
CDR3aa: CASSPSQGAVVYEQYF
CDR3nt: TGTGCCAGCAGTCCATCTCAGGGCGCGGTTGTTTACGAGCAGTACTTC

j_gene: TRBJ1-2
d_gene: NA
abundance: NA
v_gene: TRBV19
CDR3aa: CASSIIHQPNYGYTF
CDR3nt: TGTGCCAGTAGTATAATTCACCAACCCAACTATGGCTACACCTTC

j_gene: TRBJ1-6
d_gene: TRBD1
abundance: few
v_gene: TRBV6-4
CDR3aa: CASSEGRAGGSPLHF
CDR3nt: TGTGCCAGCAGTGAAGGAAGGGCAGGGGGATCACCCCTCCACTTT

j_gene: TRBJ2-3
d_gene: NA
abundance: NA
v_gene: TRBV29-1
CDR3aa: CTGSGVGSGSTDTQYF
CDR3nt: TGCACCGGATCGGGGGTTGGCTCGGGTTCCACAGATACGCAGTATTTT

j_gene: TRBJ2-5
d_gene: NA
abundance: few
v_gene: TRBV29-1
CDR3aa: CSTQGGMETQYF
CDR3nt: TGCTCGACTCAGGGTGGAATGGAGACCCAGTACTTC

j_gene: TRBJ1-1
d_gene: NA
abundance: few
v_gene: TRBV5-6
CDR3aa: CASSAGSYSPEAFF
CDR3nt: TGTGCCAGCAGCGCGGGCAGCTATAGCCCTGAAGCTTTCTTT

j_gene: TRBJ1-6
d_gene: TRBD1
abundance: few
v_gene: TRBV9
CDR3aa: CASSEGGDRVLFPLHF
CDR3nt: TGTGCCAGCAGCGAGGGAGGGGACAGGGTGCTATTCCCCCTCCACTTT

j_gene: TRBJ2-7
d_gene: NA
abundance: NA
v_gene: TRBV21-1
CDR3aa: CASSTRDRLYEQYF
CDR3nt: TGTGCCAGCAGCACAAGGGACAGGTTGTACGAGCAGTACTTC